This TCR beta chain originates from a study of blood T cell repertoires in COVID-19. V was shortened by 3 bases and J by 5 bases, with 19 bases between the two germline ends. The germline gives CDR1 GTSNPN, CDR2 SVGIG (reference sequence). The length of the CDR3 is 15 residues. Original processing methods: Amplification of reference gene primers was used by the study to estimate nucleated cell counts. The protocol was immunoSEQ multiplex PCR, while the TCRdb copy is restricted to in-frame clones and leaves out a portion. That table supplies the V and J calls and clone size; D and trimming were determined from the DNA. The data hold about 49,000 clones, with 81% observed a single time.

Sequenced: peripheral blood. The chain employs TRBV30 and TRBJ1-2, with D possibly TRBD1 on 5 matching bases. The receptor comes from a woman of 80 years or more with COVID-19, enrolled during active disease. CDR3 protein: CAWSQGSFKGYGYTF. CDR3 DNA sequence: TGTGCCTGGAGCCAAGGCTCATTTAAGGGGTATGGCTACACCTTC.